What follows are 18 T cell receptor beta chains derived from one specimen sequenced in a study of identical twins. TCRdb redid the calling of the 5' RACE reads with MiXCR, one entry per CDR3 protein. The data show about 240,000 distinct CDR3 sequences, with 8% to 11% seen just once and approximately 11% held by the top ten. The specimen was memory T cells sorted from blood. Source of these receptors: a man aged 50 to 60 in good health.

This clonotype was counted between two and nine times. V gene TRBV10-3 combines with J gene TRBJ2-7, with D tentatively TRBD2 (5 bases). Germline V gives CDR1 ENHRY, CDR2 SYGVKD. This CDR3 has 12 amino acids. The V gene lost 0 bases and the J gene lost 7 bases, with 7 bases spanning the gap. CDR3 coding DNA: TGTGCCATCAGTGAGTCGACGGGGGAGCAGTACTTC. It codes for CAISESTGEQYF.

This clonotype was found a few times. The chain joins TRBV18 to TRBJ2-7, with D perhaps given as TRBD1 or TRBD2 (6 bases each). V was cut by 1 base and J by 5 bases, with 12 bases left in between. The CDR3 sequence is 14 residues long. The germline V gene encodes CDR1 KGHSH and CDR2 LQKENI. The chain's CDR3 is CASSPQGGLHEQYF. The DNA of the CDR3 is TGTGCCAGCTCACCACAGGGGGGTCTCCACGAGCAGTACTTC.

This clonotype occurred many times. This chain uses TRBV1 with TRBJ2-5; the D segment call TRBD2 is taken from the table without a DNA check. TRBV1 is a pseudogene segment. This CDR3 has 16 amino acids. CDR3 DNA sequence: TGCACCAGCAGCCAAGCCCCTAGCGGGGGAGAAGAGACCCAGTACTTC. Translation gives CTSSQAPSGGEETQYF.

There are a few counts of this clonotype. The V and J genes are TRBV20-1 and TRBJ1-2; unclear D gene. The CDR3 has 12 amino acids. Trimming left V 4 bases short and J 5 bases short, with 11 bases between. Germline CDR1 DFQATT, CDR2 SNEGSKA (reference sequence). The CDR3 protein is CSAIHWIYGYTF. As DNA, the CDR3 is TGCAGTGCTATACATTGGATTTATGGCTACACCTTC.

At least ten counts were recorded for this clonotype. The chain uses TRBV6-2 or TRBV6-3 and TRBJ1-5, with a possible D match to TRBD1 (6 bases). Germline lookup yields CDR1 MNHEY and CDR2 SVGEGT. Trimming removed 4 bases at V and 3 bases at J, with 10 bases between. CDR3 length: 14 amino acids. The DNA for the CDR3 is TGTGCCAGCAGTTTATACAGGGCCAATCAGCCCCAGCATTTT. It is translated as CASSLYRANQPQHF.

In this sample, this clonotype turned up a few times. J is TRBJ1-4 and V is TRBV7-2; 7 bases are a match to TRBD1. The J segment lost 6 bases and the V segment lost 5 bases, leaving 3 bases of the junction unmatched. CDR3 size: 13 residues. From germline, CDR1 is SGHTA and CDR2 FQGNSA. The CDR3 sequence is CASSPTGDEKLFF. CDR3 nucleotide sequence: TGTGCCAGCAGCCCTACAGGGGATGAAAAACTGTTTTTT.

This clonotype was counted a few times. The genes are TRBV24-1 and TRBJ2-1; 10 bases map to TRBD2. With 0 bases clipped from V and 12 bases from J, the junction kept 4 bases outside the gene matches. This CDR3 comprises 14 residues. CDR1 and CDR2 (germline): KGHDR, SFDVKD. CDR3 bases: TGTGCCACCAGTGATTTGCAGCTAGCGGGGGTGCAGTTCTTC. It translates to CATSDLQLAGVQFF.

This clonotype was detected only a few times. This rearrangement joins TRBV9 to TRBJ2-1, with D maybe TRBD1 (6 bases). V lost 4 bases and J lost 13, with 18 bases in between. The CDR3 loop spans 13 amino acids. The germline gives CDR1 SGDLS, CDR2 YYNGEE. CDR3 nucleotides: TGTGCCAGCAGCCTAATCTTGGGGACACATCAGTTCTTC. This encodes CASSLILGTHQFF.

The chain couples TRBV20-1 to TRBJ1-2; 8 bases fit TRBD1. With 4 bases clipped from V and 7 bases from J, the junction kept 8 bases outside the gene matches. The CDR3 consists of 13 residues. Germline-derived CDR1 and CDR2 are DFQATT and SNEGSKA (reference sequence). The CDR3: CSAIQQGEGGYTF. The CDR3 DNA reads TGCAGTGCTATACAACAGGGGGAGGGTGGCTACACCTTC.

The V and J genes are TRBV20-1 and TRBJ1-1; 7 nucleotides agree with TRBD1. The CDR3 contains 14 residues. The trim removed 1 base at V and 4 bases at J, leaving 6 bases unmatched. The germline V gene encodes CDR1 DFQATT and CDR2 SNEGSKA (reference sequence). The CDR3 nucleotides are TGCAGTGCTAGAGTCGAGGGGGCGGGCACTGAAGCTTTCTTT. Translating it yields CSARVEGAGTEAFF.

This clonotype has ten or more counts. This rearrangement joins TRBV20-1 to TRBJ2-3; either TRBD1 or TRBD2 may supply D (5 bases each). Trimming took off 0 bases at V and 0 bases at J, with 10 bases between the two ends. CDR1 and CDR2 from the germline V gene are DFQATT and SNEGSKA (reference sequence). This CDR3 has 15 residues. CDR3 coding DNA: TGCAGTGCTAGAGATCTGAGGGGTAGCACAGATACGCAGTATTTT. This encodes CSARDLRGSTDTQYF.

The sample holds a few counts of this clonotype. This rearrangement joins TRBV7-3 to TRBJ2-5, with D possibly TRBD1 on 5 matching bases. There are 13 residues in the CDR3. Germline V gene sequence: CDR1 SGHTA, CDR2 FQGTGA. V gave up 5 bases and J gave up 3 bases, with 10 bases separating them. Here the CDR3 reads CASSRGPEETQYF. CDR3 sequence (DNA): TGTGCCAGCAGCAGGGGCCCCGAAGAGACCCAGTACTTC.

The CDR3 DNA sequence: TGTGCCAGCAGCTTAGTTTCCGGGGTAGACACTGAAGCTTTCTTT. It yields the protein CASSLVSGVDTEAFF. The rearrangement links TRBV7-9 to TRBJ1-1; no reliable D call. This CDR3 has 15 residues. CDR1 and CDR2 (germline): SEHNR, FQNEAQ (reference sequence). The V end lost 1 base, the J end lost 3 bases, and 12 bases lay between the germline ends.

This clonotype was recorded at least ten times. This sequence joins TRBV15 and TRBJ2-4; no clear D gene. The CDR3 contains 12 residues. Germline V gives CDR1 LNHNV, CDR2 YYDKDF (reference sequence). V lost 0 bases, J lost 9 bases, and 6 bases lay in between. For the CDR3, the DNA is TGTGCCACCAGCAGAGATAGCAGCATTCAGTACTTC. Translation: CATSRDSSIQYF.

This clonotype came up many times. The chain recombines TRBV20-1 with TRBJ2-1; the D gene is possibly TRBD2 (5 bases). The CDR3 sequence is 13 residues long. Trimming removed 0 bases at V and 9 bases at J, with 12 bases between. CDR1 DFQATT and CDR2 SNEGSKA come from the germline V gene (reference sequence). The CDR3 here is CSARDLLAGEQFF. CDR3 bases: TGCAGTGCTAGAGACCTTCTAGCAGGTGAGCAGTTCTTC.

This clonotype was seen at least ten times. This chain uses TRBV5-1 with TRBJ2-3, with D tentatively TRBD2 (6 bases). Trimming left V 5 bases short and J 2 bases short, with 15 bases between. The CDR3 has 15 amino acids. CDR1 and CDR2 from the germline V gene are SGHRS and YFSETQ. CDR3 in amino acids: CASRSSSASTDTQYF. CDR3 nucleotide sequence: TGCGCCAGCAGATCCTCTAGCGCGTCCACAGATACGCAGTATTTT.

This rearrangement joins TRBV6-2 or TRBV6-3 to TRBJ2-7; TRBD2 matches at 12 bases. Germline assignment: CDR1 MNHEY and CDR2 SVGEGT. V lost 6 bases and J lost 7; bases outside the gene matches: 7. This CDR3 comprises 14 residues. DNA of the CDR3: TGTGCCAGCAGACGACTAGCGGGAGTGAGAGAGCAGTACTTC. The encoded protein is CASRRLAGVREQYF.

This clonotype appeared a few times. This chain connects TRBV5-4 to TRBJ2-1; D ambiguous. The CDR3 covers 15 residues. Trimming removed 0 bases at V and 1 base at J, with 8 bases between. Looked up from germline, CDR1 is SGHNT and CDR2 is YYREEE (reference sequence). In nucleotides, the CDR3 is TGTGCCAGCAGCTTGGCAGGCAGATCCTACAATGAGCAGTTCTTC. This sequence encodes CASSLAGRSYNEQFF.